The 23 T cell receptor beta chains presented below share a single source sample, sequenced in a study of regulatory T cells in long-lasting Graves disease. Researchers made TCR beta libraries by using iRepertoire HTBI primers and running Arm-PCR on CDR3 regions. One entry per CDR3 protein results from TCRdb running MiXCR on the multiplex PCR reads. Of about 310,000 distinct CDR3 sequences in the sample, 15% to 20% were seen once. Time point described: newly diagnosed GD, antithyroid drugs for less than 3 months. RNA from PBMCs was the source of the TCR library. The specimen comprised peripheral blood mononuclear cells (PBMCs), sampled at new diagnosis, from a patient treated with antithyroid drugs. These receptors were obtained from a female donor with Graves disease.

On this clonotype itself: Being one base from a much bigger clone, this may be a read error. The chain combines TRBV6-5 with TRBJ1-2, with 12 bases matching TRBD1. Per the germline V gene, CDR1 is MNHEY and CDR2 is SVGAGI. CDR3 size: 16 residues. CDR3 sequence (DNA): TGTGCCAGCAGTTATAATGGCGGGACAGGGGGCTATGGCTGCACCTTC. Translated: CASSYNGGTGGYGCTF.

In its sample, this clonotype was seen a few times. The rearrangement joins TRBV20-1 to TRBJ1-1; 7 nucleotides agree with TRBD1. Germline V gene data show CDR1 as DFQATT and CDR2 as SNEGSKA (reference sequence). This CDR3 contains 12 residues. Trimming at V came to 2 bases and at J to 5 bases, leaving 2 bases not matched to a gene. As DNA, the CDR3 is TGCAGTGCTAGAACAGGGGAAACTGAAGCTTTCTTT. Translated: CSARTGETEAFF.

This clonotype was found many times. The chain joins TRBV28 to TRBJ2-4; D unclear. CDR3 size: 16 residues. Trimming cost V 2 bases and J 5 bases, with 16 bases left between them. Germline CDR1 and CDR2: MDHEN and SYDVKM. CDR3 in DNA: TGTGCCAGCAGTTTAGAGGCTAGTCCGGTCGAAAACATTCAGTACTTC. This gives the protein CASSLEASPVENIQYF.

This clonotype was observed many times. The chain carries TRBV9 and TRBJ1-1; D uncertain. Germline V gene data show CDR1 as SGDLS and CDR2 as YYNGEE. The CDR3 runs to 15 residues. Trimming took off 0 bases at V and 1 base at J, with 10 bases between the two ends. This chain's CDR3 is CASSVGAGWNTEAFF. CDR3 bases: TGTGCCAGCAGCGTAGGGGCAGGATGGAACACTGAAGCTTTCTTT.

As regards this clonotype: The junction departs from germline at one end; a sequencing error may be responsible. The chain links TRBV10-2 to TRBJ2-2; the D gene is possibly TRBD2 (5 bases). Germline assignment: CDR1 WSHSY and CDR2 SAAADI. The length of the CDR3 is 12 residues. CDR3 in amino acids: CASSGPHGELSF. The CDR3 DNA reads as TGCGCCAGTTCGGGCCCACACGGGGAGCTGTCTTTT.

This chain uses TRBV20-1 with TRBJ1-1, with 7 nucleotides matching TRBD1. Germline V lookup: CDR1 DFQATT, CDR2 SNEGSKA (reference sequence). The CDR3 has 14 amino acids. Trimming took 0 bases from V and 4 from J; bases not matched to a gene: 5. CDR3 region: CSAREGTAITEAFF. The DNA of the CDR3 is TGCAGTGCTAGAGAAGGGACAGCTATCACTGAAGCTTTCTTT.

At least ten counts were recorded for this clonotype. This chain connects TRBV28 to TRBJ2-5, with TRBD1 as a possible D gene (6 bases). The CDR3 is 16 residues long. CDR1 is MDHEN and CDR2 is SYDVKM in the germline V gene. The germline V and J ends were trimmed by 5 bases and 5 bases, with 21 bases remaining between them. CDR3 amino acids: CASSLLTGTTRETQYF. As DNA, the CDR3 is TGTGCCAGCAGTCTCCTGACAGGAACGACGAGGGAGACCCAGTACTTC. Full variable domain (remainder filled in from reference TRBV28 and TRBJ2-5): DVKVTQSSRYLVKRTGEKVFLECVQDMDHENMFWYRQDPGLGLRLIYFSYDVKMKEKGDIPEGYSVSREKKERFSLILESASTNQTSMYLCASSLLTGTTRETQYFGPGTRLLVL.

This clonotype was counted many times. This sequence joins TRBV19 and TRBJ1-1, with a weak D call TRBD1 (5 bases). The CDR3 runs to 15 residues. V lost 6 bases and J 3 bases, leaving 17 bases between the germline ends. Germline CDR1 reads LNHDA; CDR2 reads SQIVND (reference sequence). The CDR3 DNA is TGTGCCAGTAGACGTTCTGGCGGGGGTTACACTGAAGCTTTCTTT. Amino acids: CASRRSGGGYTEAFF.

Ten or more counts support this clonotype. This sequence joins TRBV11-2 and TRBJ2-7; 7 nucleotides align to TRBD2. CDR1 is SGHAT, CDR2 FQNNGV, per germline. Losses at the gene ends were 5 bases for V and 2 bases for J; bases not matched to a gene: 6. The CDR3 has 14 amino acids. CDR3 sequence reads: CASSILADTYEQYF. The CDR3 bases are TGTGCCAGCAGCATTCTAGCGGACACCTACGAGCAGTACTTC.

The genes are TRBV10-2 and TRBJ2-3; 9 positions match TRBD1. Germline V gives CDR1 WSHSY, CDR2 SAAADI. With 10 bases clipped from V and 3 bases from J, the junction kept 20 bases outside the gene matches. This CDR3 is 18 amino acids long. Here the CDR3 reads CANISLVGQGGGTDTQYF. The CDR3 DNA reads TGCGCCAACATATCGTTAGTGGGACAGGGAGGAGGAACAGATACGCAGTATTTT.

This clonotype was found a few times. The V gene is TRBV6-4, the J gene TRBJ1-3; no definite D call. Germline CDR1 is MRHNA and CDR2 is SNTAGT. The CDR3 totals 10 residues. The V end was cut by 4 bases, the J end by 5 bases, with 0 bases between. The CDR3 loop reads CASSGNTIYF. The CDR3 DNA reads TGTGCCAGCAGTGGAAACACCATATATTTT.

The gene calls are TRBV6-5 and TRBJ2-1, with D perhaps assigned TRBD1 or TRBD2 (5 bases each). V lost 4 bases and J lost 3, with 19 bases in between. CDR1 is MNHEY, CDR2 SVGAGI, per germline. This CDR3 is 17 amino acids long. The CDR3 loop reads CASSSILGTDNYNEQFF. DNA of the CDR3: TGTGCCAGCAGTTCGATACTGGGGACGGATAACTACAATGAGCAGTTCTTC.

This clonotype was seen repeatedly, ten times or more. The chain couples TRBV27 to TRBJ2-7; 12 nucleotides agree with TRBD2. The CDR3 sequence is 15 residues long. The V gene end was trimmed by 6 bases and the J gene end by 2 bases; junction bases not matched to a gene: 5. Looked up from germline, CDR1 is MNHEY and CDR2 is SMNVEV (reference sequence). The CDR3 region has the DNA TGTGCCAGCAGATACGGACTAGCGGGAACCTACGAGCAGTACTTC. It is translated as CASRYGLAGTYEQYF.

This clonotype was detected many times. The genes are TRBV30 and TRBJ2-4, with D unresolved. CDR1 is GTSNPN, CDR2 SVGIG, per germline (reference sequence). The CDR3 runs 15 residues. The ends were cut back, 0 bases at V and 6 bases at J, with 15 bases in the middle. The CDR3 sequence: CAWSVKAQPGNIQYF. The CDR3 coding sequence is TGTGCCTGGAGTGTAAAAGCCCAGCCTGGAAACATTCAGTACTTC.

This clonotype was seen a handful of times. Germline and junction disagree at one end, which may indicate a read error. The gene calls are TRBV20-1 and TRBJ1-6; possibly TRBD1 for D (5 bases). The CDR3 contains 15 residues. In germline, CDR1 is DFQATT, CDR2 SNEGSKA (reference sequence). The CDR3 DNA reads TGCAGTGCCCCCCCCCCCGCGGGGCTTAATCCACCCCTCCACTTT. Protein sequence: CSAPPPAGLNPPLHF.

This clonotype was recorded at least ten times. The chain recombines TRBV6-5 with TRBJ1-4; D call uncertain. V lost 0 bases and J lost 3, with 14 bases in between. The CDR3 runs 17 residues. Germline CDR1 reads MNHEY; CDR2 reads SVGAGI. The CDR3 loop is CASSYSIASQANEKLFF. CDR3 DNA sequence: TGTGCCAGCAGTTACTCGATTGCAAGTCAGGCTAATGAAAAACTGTTTTTT.

The table lists this clonotype with many counts. Mismatch with germline at one junction end may stem from a read error. The chain is built from TRBV7-7 and TRBJ2-2, with TRBD1 matching over 9 bases. The germline V gene has CDR1 SSHAT and CDR2 FNYEAQ (reference sequence). This CDR3 region has 14 residues. CDR3 in DNA: TGTGCTAGCAGCCTGGACAGGGGAGCCGGGGAGCTGTTTTTT. The encoded protein is CASSLDRGAGELFF.

This clonotype appeared many times. This chain joins TRBV28 and TRBJ2-7, with TRBD2 matching 8 bases. With 3 bases clipped from V and 4 bases from J, the junction kept 5 bases outside the gene matches. Germline CDR1 is MDHEN and CDR2 is SYDVKM. This CDR3 has 14 residues. CDR3 amino acids: CASSFGREVYEQYF. DNA for the CDR3: TGTGCCAGCAGTTTCGGGCGGGAGGTGTACGAGCAGTACTTC.

This clonotype was detected a few times. This chain connects TRBV24-1 to TRBJ2-2, with TRBD2 matching 8 bases. CDR1 is KGHDR and CDR2 is SFDVKD in the germline V gene. This CDR3 spans 15 amino acids. V lost 10 bases, J lost 0 bases, and 6 bases stayed unmatched. This CDR3 is CATALAGSNTGELFF. The CDR3 bases are TGTGCCACAGCGTTAGCGGGATCGAACACCGGGGAGCTGTTTTTT.

This clonotype was seen at least ten times. CDR3 in amino acids: CSVEDILVGAETSTDTQYF. DNA for the CDR3: TGCAGCGTTGAAGATATTTTGGTGGGAGCCGAAACTAGCACAGATACGCAGTATTTT. The V gene is TRBV29-1, the J gene TRBJ2-3; D is perhaps TRBD2 (5 bases). Trimming removed 0 bases at V and 0 bases at J, with 22 bases between. This CDR3 is 19 amino acids long. Germline-derived CDR1 and CDR2 are SQVTM and ANQGSEA.

In this sample, this clonotype turned up many times. V gene TRBV28 combines with J gene TRBJ2-2, with TRBD1 matching over 7 bases. Germline CDR1 and CDR2: MDHEN and SYDVKM. CDR3 size: 15 residues. The V segment lost 2 bases and the J segment 6 bases; nucleotides outside the gene matches: 6. CDR3 bases: TGTGCCAGCAGTTTAGGGACAGATCACGCCGGGGAGCTGTTTTTT. The encoded protein is CASSLGTDHAGELFF.

The table lists this clonotype with many counts. The chain employs TRBV7-9 and TRBJ2-2; 9 bases line up with TRBD2. CDR1 is SEHNR, CDR2 FQNEAQ, per germline (reference sequence). The CDR3 is 20 residues long. Trimming took 6 bases from V and 4 from J; bases not matched to a gene: 21. The CDR3 spells CASRSLPRGSGRARTGELFF. For the CDR3, the DNA is TGTGCCAGCAGATCACTTCCGCGGGGTAGCGGGAGAGCTCGCACCGGGGAGCTGTTTTTT.

This clonotype was observed many times. The chain has TRBV9 and TRBJ2-1; 10 positions agree with TRBD2. CDR1 SGDLS and CDR2 YYNGEE come from the germline V gene. This CDR3 is built from 15 residues. Trimming at V came to 2 bases and at J to 4 bases, leaving 3 bases not matched to a gene. The chain's CDR3 is CASSVSSGSYNEQFF. Written as DNA, the CDR3 is TGTGCCAGCAGCGTTTCTAGCGGGAGTTACAATGAGCAGTTCTTC.